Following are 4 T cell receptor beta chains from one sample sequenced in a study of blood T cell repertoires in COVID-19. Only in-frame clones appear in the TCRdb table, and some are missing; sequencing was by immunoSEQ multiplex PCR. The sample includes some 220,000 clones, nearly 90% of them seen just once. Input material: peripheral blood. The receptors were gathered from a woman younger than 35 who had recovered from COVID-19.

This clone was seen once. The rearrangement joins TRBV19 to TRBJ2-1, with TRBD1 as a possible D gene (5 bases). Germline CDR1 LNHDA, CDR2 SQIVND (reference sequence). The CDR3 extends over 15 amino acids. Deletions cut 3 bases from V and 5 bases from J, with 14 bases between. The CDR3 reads CASSIDSLSDNEQFF. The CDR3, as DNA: TGTGCCAGTAGTATCGACAGTTTGTCGGACAATGAGCAGTTCTTC.

The CDR3 is CASSTLNEQYF. As DNA, the CDR3 is TGTGCCAGCAGCACGCTAAACGAGCAGTACTTC. This sequence joins TRBV6-5 and TRBJ2-7; no reliable D call. V lost 6 bases and J 5 bases, leaving 8 bases between the germline ends. CDR3 length: 11 residues. Germline loops: CDR1 MNHEY, CDR2 SVGAGI.

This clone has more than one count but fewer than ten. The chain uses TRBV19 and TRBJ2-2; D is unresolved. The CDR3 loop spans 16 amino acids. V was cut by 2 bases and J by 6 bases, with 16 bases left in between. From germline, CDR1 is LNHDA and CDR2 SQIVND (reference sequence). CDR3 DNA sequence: TGTGCCAGTAGTATACAACGGCCACCGGGTTCCGGGGAGCTGTTTTTT. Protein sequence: CASSIQRPPGSGELFF.

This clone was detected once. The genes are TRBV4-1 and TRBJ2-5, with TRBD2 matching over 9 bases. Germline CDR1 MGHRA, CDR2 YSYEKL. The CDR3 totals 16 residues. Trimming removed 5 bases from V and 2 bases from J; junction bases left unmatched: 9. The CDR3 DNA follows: TGCGCCAGCAGCGACGAGCGACTAGCGGTTCAAGAGACCCAGTACTTC. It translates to CASSDERLAVQETQYF.